This TCR beta chain was recovered during a study of T cells after yellow fever vaccination. TCRdb ran MiXCR on the 5' RACE reads and lists one entry per CDR3 protein. The sample has 250,000 to 350,000 distinct CDR3 sequences; around 4.5% are singletons. This clonotype was detected a few times. This CDR3 is built from 14 residues. Germline lookup yields CDR1 SGHRS and CDR2 YFSETQ. Germline trimming cut 3 bases from V and 3 bases from J; bases unmatched to any gene: 5. The material sequenced was PBMCs, taken 15 days after the yellow fever booster vaccination. This receptor was taken from a man aged 18 to 30 who received the YFV17D yellow fever vaccine. The V gene is TRBV5-1, the J gene TRBJ2-5; 7 positions match TRBD1. CDR3 DNA: TGCGCCAGCAGCTACCCTGGACAGGAAGAGACCCAGTACTTC. The encoded protein is CASSYPGQEETQYF.